The sequence of this T cell receptor (beta chain) was determined in a study of cytomegalovirus exposure and HLA in healthy donors. Regarding this clone: Its antigen remains unidentified.

Findings of the study overall: With further analysis later on, most CMV-associated TCR beta chains appeared HLA-restricted.

PCR primers comprised 60 Vbeta and 13 Jbeta primers. Using immunoSEQ multiplex PCR, the repertoire was profiled, and TCRdb retains in-frame clones only, with some absent. The repertoire holds about 120,000 clones, over 60% seen once, with 0.95% to 1.5% in the top ten. This receptor was obtained from a female donor in good health and CMV-seronegative. The material sequenced was PBMCs.

CDR3 loop: CASSLWDRFMNTEAFF. CDR3 in DNA: TGTGCCAGCAGTTTATGGGACAGATTTATGAACACTGAAGCTTTCTTT. The chain links TRBV28 to TRBJ1-1, with D perhaps TRBD1 (6 bases). CDR3 length: 16 residues. V was shortened by 0 bases and J by 0 bases, with 11 bases between the two germline ends. Germline V gives CDR1 MDHEN, CDR2 SYDVKM.